This record concerns one T cell receptor (beta chain) sequence. The target antigen is unknown. Study-level results: Whole repertoires were not studied in the larger cohort, only one V-J beta rearrangement. Tumor memory CD4+ T cell TCR gene usage clustered with blood and lymph node memory CD4+ cells and lymph node naive CD4+ cells. Tumor-infiltrating Treg TCR alpha and beta sequences overlapped most with tumor naive CD4+ T cells, then blood naive.

Tregs were sorted as CD4+CD25+CD127-/low cells. Full-length variable regions came from constant-region reverse primers plus semi-nested Nested Universal Primer A PCR. TCRdb reprocessed the 5' RACE reads via MiXCR and lists one record per CDR3 protein. The table shows approximately 60,000 distinct CDR3 sequences, with 26% occurring only once. CDR3 size: 16 residues. Deletions cut 3 bases from V and 4 bases from J, with 20 bases between. Germline V gives CDR1 SGDLS, CDR2 YYNGEE. The sample was tumor-infiltrating Tregs sorted from the breast tumor. V and J are TRBV9 and TRBJ2-7; tentatively, D is TRBD1 (7 bases). The receptor comes from a female donor with breast cancer. For the CDR3, the DNA is TGTGCCAGCAGCGGCGGGCTTCTTCCAGGGGGGTACGAGCAGTACTTC. Amino acid sequence: CASSGGLLPGGYEQYF.